This TCR beta chain is drawn from a study of response to subunit inactivated influenza vaccine. One entry per CDR3 protein results from TCRdb running MiXCR on the RT-PCR reads. The data show about 170,000 distinct CDR3 sequences, with approximately 12% seen just once and around 32% held by the top ten. In regard to this clonotype: The antigen remains undetermined.

Germline lookup yields CDR1 SGHNT and CDR2 YENEEA. The CDR3 extends over 12 amino acids. V was cut by 4 bases and J by 6 bases, with 6 bases left in between. Whole-study results and caveats: Seasonal influenza vaccination, on each occasion, was suggested by the authors to recruit few new T cells.

The same specimen was also included in a second study, on T cells expressing NK-cell markers. That paper notes: Scientists made TCR beta cDNA using 5'RACE template switching with UMIs.

The input for sequencing was CD8+ T cells sorted from PBMCs, taken 12 days after vaccination. The chain employs TRBV11-3 and TRBJ2-2; D gene ambiguous. This receptor was taken from a man in his fifties or sixties who received an inactivated influenza vaccine. In nucleotides, the CDR3 is TGTGCCAGCAGCTCATCTTCCGGGGAGCTGTTTTTT. Translated, it gives CASSSSSGELFF. Complete variable domain (other parts from reference TRBV11-3 and TRBJ2-2): EAGVVQSPRYKIIEKKQPVAFWCNPISGHNTLYWYLQNLGQGPELLIRYENEEAVDDSQLPKDRFSAERLKGVDSTLKIQPAELGDSAVYLCASSSSSGELFFGEGSRLTVL.